The clone carrying this T cell receptor (beta chain) turned up a few times. The data stem from a study of identical twins. This CDR3 comprises 12 residues. Trimming shortened V by 6 bases and J by 1 base, and 6 bases separated the two germline ends. TCRdb re-called the 5' RACE reads through MiXCR, storing one row per CDR3 protein. Among 450,000 or so distinct CDR3 sequences listed, about 24% were seen once. These sequences were also reported in another study, on T cells expressing NK-cell markers.

The chain joins TRBV12-3 or TRBV12-4 to TRBJ2-5; no firm D call. Sample: CD4+ T cells sorted from blood. This clonotype was obtained from a young woman in good health. The CDR3 is CASRPGQETQYF. CDR3 nucleotides: TGTGCCAGCAGGCCCGGCCAAGAGACCCAGTACTTC.